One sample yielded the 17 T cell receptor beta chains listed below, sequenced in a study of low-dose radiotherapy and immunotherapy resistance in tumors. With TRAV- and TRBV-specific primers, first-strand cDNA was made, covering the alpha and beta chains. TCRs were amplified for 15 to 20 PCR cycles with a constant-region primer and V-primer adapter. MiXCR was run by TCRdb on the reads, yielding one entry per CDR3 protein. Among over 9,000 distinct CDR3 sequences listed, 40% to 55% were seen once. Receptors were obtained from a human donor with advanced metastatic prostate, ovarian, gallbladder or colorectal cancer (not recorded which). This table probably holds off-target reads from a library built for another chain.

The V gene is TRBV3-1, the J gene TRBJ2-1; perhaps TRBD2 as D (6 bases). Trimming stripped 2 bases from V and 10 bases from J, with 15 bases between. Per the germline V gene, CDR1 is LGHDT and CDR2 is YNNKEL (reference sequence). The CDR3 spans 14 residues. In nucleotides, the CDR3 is TGTGCCAGCAGCCAAAGGACTAACCGAGGGGAGCAGTTCTTC. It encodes CASSQRTNRGEQFF.

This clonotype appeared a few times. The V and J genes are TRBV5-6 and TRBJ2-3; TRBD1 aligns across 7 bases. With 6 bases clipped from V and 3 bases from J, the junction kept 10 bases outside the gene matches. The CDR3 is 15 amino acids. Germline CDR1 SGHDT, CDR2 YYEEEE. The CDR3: CASTETGRSTDTQYF. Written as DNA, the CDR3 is TGTGCCAGCACCGAGACAGGGCGATCTACAGATACGCAGTATTTT.

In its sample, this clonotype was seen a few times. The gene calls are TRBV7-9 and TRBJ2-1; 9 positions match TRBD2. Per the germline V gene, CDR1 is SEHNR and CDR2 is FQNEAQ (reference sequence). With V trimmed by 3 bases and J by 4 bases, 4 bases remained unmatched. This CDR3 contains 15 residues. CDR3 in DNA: TGTGCCAGCAGCTTTAGCGGGGGCACATACAATGAGCAGTTCTTC. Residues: CASSFSGGTYNEQFF.

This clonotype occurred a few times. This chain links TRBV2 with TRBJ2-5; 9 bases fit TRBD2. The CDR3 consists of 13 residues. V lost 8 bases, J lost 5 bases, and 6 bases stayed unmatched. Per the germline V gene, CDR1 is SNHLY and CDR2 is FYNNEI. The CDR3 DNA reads TGTGCCAGCGGCGGGGGGGCTTGGGAGACCCAGTACTTC. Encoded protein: CASGGGAWETQYF.

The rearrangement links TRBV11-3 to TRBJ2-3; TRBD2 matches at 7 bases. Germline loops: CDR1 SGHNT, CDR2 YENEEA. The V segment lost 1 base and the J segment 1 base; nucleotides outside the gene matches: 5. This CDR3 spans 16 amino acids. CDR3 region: CASSLVDLAGTDTQYF. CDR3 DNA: TGTGCCAGCAGCTTAGTAGATCTAGCGGGCACAGATACGCAGTATTTT.

Here the CDR3 reads CASSQRSVDTGELFF. For the CDR3, the DNA is TGTGCCAGCAGCCAGCGATCGGTTGACACCGGGGAGCTGTTTTTT. J is TRBJ2-2 and V is TRBV5-8; the D is unclear. V was cut by 4 bases and J by 3 bases, with 13 bases left in between. CDR3 length equals 15 residues. CDR1 and CDR2 from the germline V gene are SGHTS and YDEGEE.

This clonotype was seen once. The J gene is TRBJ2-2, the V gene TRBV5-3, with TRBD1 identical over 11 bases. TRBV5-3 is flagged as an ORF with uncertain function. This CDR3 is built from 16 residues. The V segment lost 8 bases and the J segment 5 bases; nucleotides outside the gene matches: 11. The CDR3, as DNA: TGTGCCAGCAGCCAAATCGGACAGGGGGCTACCGGGGAGCTGTTTTTT. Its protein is CASSQIGQGATGELFF.

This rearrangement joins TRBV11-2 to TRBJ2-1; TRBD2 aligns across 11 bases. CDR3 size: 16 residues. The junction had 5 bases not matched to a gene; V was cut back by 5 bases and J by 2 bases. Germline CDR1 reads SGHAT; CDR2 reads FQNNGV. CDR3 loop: CASSTGGLAAYNEQFF. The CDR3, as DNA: TGTGCCAGCAGCACCGGGGGACTAGCGGCCTACAATGAGCAGTTCTTC.

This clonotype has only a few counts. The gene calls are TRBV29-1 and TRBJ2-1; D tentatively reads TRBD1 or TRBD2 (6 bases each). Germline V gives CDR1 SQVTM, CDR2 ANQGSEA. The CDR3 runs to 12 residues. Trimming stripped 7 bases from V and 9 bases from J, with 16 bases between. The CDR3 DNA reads TGCAGCGCCCAGAAAGGGGGGATTGAGCAGTTCTTC. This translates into CSAQKGGIEQFF.

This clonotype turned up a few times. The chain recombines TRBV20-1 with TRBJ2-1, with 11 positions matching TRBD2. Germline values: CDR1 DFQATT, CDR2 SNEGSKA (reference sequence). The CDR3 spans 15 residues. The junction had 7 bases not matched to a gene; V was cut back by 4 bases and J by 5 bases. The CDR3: CSAIELAGEDNEQFF. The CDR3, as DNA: TGCAGTGCTATCGAACTAGCGGGAGAGGACAATGAGCAGTTCTTC.

CDR3 in amino acids: CASSKGTANRGYF. CDR3 nucleotides: TGTGCCAGCAGCAAAGGCACCGCCAATCGGGGGTACTTC. The chain employs TRBV21-1 and TRBJ2-4. TRBV21-1 is a documented pseudogene. This CDR3 spans 13 amino acids.

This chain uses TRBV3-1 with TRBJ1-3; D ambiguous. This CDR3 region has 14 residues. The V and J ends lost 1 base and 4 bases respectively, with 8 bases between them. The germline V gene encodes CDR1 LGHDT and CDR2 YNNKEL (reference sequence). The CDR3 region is CASSQGAAGNTIYF. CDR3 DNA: TGTGCCAGCAGCCAAGGGGCAGCCGGAAACACCATATATTTT.

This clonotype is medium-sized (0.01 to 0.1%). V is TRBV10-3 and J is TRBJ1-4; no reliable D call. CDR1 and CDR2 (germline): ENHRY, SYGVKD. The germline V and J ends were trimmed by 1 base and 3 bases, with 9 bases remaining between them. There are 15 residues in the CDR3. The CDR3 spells CAISEFGSPNEKLFF. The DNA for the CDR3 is TGTGCCATCAGTGAGTTCGGCAGCCCTAATGAAAAACTGTTTTTT.

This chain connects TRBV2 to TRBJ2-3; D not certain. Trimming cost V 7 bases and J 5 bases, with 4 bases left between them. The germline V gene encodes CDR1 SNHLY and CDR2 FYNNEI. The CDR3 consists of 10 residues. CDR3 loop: CASKEDTQYF. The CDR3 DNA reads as TGTGCCAGCAAGGAAGATACGCAGTATTTT.

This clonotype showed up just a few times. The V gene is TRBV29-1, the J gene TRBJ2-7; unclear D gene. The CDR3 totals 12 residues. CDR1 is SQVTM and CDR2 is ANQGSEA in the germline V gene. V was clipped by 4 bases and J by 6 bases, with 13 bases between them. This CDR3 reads CSVGVTGPEQYF. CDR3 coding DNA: TGCAGCGTTGGGGTGACCGGTCCCGAGCAGTACTTC.

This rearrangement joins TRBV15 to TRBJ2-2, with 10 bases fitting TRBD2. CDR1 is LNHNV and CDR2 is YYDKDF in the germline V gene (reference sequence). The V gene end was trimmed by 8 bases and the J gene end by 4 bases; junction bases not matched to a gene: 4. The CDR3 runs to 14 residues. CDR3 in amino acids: CATQRGGGTGELFF. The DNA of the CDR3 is TGTGCCACCCAGCGGGGGGGGGGCACCGGGGAGCTGTTTTTT.

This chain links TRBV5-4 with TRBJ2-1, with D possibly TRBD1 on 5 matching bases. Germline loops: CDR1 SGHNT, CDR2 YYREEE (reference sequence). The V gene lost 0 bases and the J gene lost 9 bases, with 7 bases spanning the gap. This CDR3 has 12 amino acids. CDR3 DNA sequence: TGTGCCAGCAGCTTGGTCCAGGGTGAGCAGTTCTTC. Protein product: CASSLVQGEQFF.